The rows below give T cell receptor beta chains drawn from one sample of a study of T cell responses to AZD1222 COVID-19 vaccine. Clones were sequenced by immunoSEQ multiplex PCR, and TCRdb holds only the in-frame ones, with some missing. Among around 110,000 clones, approximately 93% were seen once, and the ten largest hold under 3.5%. The starting material was peripheral blood, obtained on day 0 of AZD1222 vaccination. All receptors come from an adult in good health. Each CDR3 is given with its conserved first and last residue. The order of the fields is CDR3 protein, V gene, J gene.

CASSLLTGGLQPQHF	TRBV28	TRBJ1-5
CASSRDSSYGYTF	TRBV3-1/TRBV3-2	TRBJ1-2
CASSPRGGKVQPQHF	TRBV27	TRBJ1-5
CATSDAGTGRTEAFF	TRBV24-1	TRBJ1-1
CASSLPGSKNEKLFF	TRBV4-1	TRBJ1-4
CASSSGRGGRANVLTF	TRBV3-1/TRBV3-2	TRBJ2-6
CASSDLGQRSTDTQYF	TRBV6-4	TRBJ2-3
CATRGGTEAFF	TRBV28	TRBJ1-1
CASSPYTGDGGYGYTF	TRBV3-1/TRBV3-2	TRBJ1-2
CASSQESGLAGVGATGELFF	TRBV4-2	TRBJ2-2
CASSETVYGYTF	TRBV6-1	TRBJ1-2
CSVDDEEQGYGYTF	TRBV29-1	TRBJ1-2
CASRSNYEQYF	TRBV5-5	TRBJ2-7
CATSDLAGNEQFF	TRBV24-1	TRBJ2-1
CASSLQGDVGGYTF	TRBV28	TRBJ1-2
CASNPERGNQPQHF	TRBV2	TRBJ1-5
CASSADRGTNEKLFF	TRBV5-4	TRBJ1-4
CASSLFTGTGDEKLFF	TRBV5-1	TRBJ1-4
CASRPKAGQISSYGYTF	TRBV28	TRBJ1-2
CASSFRQRGLVTEAFF	TRBV7-8	TRBJ1-1
CASSQGYGPHEQFF	TRBV4-2	TRBJ2-1
CASSIGTGPTYEQYF	TRBV5-1	TRBJ2-7
CASSQMGGRGEQFF	TRBV4-1	TRBJ2-1
CASSAGIYEQYF	TRBV7-9	TRBJ2-7